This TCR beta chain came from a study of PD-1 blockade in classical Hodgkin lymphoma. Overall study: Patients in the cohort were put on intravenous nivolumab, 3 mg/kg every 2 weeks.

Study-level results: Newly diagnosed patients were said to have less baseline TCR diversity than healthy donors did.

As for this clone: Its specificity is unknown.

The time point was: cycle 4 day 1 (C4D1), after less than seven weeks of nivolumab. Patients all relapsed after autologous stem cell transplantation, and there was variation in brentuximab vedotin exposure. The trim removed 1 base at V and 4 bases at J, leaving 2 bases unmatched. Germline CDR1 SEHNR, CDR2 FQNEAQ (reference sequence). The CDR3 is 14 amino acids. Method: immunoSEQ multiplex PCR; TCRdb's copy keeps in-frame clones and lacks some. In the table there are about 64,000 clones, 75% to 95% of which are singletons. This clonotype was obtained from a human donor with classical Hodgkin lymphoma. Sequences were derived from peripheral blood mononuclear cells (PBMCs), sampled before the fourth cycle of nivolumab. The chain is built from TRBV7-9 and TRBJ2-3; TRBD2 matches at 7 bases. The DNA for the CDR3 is TGTGCCAGCAGCTTAGAGCTAGCGGCAGATACGCAGTATTTT. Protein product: CASSLELAADTQYF.